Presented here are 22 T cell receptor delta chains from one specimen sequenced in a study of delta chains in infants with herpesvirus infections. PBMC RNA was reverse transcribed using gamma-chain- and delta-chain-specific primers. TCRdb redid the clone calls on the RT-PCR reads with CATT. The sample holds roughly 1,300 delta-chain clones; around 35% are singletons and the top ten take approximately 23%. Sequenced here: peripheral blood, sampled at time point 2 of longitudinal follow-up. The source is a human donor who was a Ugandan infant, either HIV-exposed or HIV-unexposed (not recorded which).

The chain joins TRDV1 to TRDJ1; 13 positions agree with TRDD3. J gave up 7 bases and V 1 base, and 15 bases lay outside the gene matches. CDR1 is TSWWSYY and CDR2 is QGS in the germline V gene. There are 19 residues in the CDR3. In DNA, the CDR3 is TGTGCTCTTGGGGAACGTGGTGACTGGGGGATACGGAACATCGGTAAACTCATCTTT. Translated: CALGERGDWGIRNIGKLIF.

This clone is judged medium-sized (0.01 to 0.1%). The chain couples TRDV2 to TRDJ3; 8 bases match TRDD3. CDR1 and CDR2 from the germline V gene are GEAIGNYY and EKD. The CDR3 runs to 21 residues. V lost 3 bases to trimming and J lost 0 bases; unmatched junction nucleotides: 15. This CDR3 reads CACDVLTGGPSRSWDTRQMFF. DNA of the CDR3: TGTGCCTGTGACGTACTTACTGGGGGGCCTAGCCGCTCCTGGGACACCCGACAGATGTTTTTC.

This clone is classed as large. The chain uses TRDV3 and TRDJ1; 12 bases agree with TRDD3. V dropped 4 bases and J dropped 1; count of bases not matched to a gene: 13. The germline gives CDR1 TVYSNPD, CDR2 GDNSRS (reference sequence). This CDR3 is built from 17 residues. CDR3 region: CASLTLGDTRSTDKLIF. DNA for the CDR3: TGTGCCTCCTTAACTCTGGGGGATACGCGGAGCACCGATAAACTCATCTTT.

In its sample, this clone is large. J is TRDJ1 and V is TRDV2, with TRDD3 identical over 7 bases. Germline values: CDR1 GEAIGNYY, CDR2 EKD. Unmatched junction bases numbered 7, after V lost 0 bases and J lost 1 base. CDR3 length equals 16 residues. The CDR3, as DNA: TGTGCCTGTGACACCGCTGGGGGCGACCCCACCGATAAACTCATCTTT. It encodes CACDTAGGDPTDKLIF.

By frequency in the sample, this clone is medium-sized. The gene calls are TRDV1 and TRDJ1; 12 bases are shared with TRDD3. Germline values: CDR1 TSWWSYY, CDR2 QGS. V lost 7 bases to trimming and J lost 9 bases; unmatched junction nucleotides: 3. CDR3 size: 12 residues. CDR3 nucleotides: TGTGCTCTTGAACTGGGGGATACCCAACTCATCTTT. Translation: CALELGDTQLIF.

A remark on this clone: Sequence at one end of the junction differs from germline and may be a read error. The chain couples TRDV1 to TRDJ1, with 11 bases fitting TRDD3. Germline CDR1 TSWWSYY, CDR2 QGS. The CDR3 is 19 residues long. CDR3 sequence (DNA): TGTGCTCTTAGGGAACTAGAGGGATGGGGGATACGGTACACCGATAAACTCATCTTT. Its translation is CALRELEGWGIRYTDKLIF.

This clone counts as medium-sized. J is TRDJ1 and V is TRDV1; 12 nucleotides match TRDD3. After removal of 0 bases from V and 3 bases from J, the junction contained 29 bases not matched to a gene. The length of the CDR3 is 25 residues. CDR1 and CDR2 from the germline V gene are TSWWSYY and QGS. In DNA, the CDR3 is TGTGCTCTTGGGGAACTTCGTGTATGTTTTACGGTTTGGGGTATTTACTGGGGGATACCCGATAAACTCATCTTT. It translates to CALGELRVCFTVWGIYWGIPDKLIF.

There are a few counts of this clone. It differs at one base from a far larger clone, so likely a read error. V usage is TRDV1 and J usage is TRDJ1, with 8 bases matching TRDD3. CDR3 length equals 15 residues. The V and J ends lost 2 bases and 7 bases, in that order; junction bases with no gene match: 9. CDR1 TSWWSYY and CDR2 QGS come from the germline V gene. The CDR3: CALGEYWGVASKLIF. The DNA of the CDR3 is TGTGCTCTTGGGGAATACTGGGGGGTGGCGAGTAAACTCATCTTT.

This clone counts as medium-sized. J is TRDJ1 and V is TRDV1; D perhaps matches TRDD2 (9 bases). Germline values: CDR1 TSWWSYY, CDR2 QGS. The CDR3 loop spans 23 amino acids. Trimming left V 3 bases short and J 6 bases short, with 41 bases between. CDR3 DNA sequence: TGTGCTCTTGGGGATGGCCTTCCTACGAGGGGGGATGGTAGCGGGGATACTAAACATAAACTCATCTTT. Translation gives CALGDGLPTRGDGSGDTKHKLIF.

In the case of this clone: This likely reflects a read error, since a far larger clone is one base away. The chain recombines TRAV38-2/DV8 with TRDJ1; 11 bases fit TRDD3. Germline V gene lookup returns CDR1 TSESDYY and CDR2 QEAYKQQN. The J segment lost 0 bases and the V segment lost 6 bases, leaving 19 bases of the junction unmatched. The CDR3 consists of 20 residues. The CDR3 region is CAYIEVVPWGILGDTDKLIF. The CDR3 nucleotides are TGTGCTTATATTGAGGTAGTGCCCTGGGGGATACTAGGGGACACCGATAAACTCATCTTT.

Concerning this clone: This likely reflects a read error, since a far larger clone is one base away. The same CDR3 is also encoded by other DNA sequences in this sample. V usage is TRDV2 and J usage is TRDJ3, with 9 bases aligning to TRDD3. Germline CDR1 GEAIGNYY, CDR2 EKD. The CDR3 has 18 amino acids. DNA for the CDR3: TGTGCATGTGACGCCGTTACTGGGGGATCCTGGGACACCCGACAGATGTTTTTC. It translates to CACDAVTGGSWDTRQMFF.

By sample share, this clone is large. The CDR3 reads CALGELSPLFGLGVLYTDKLIF. Written as DNA, the CDR3 is TGTGCTCTTGGGGAACTAAGCCCCCTGTTCGGACTGGGGGTTTTATACACCGATAAACTCATCTTT. The V and J genes are TRDV1 and TRDJ1, with 8 bases matching TRDD3. With V trimmed by 0 bases and J by 0 bases, 21 bases remained unmatched. The CDR3 loop spans 22 amino acids. CDR1 and CDR2 (germline): TSWWSYY, QGS.

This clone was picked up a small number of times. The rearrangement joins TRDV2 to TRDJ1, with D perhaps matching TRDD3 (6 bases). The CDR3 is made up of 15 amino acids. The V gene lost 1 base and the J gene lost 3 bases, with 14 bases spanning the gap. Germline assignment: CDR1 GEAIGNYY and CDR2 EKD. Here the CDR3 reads CACDTIGGSPDKLIF. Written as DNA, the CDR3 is TGTGCCTGTGACACTATTGGGGGTTCCCCCGATAAACTCATCTTT.

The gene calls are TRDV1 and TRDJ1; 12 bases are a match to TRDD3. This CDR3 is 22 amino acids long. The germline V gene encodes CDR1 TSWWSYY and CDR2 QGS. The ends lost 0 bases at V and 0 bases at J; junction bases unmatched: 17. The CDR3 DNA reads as TGTGCTCTTGGGGAACTCGCAACTTCGAGTACTGGGGGATACCCGTACACCGATAAACTCATCTTT. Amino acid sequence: CALGELATSSTGGYPYTDKLIF.

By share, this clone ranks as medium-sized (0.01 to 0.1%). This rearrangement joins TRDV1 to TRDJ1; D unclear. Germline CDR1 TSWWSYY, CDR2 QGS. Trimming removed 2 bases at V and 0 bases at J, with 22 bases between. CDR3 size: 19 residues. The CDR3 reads CALGEGTLLRDNNTDKLIF. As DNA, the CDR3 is TGTGCTCTTGGGGAAGGGACTCTTTTACGAGATAATAACACCGATAAACTCATCTTT.

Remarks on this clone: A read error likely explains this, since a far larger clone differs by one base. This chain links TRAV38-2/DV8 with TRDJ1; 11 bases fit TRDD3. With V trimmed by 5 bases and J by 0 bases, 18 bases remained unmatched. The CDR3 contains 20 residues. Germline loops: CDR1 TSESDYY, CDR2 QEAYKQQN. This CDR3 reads CAYSEVVPWGILGYTDKLIF. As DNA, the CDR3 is TGTGCTTATAGTGAGGTAGTGCCCTGGGGGATACTAGGGTACACCGATAAACTCATCTTT.

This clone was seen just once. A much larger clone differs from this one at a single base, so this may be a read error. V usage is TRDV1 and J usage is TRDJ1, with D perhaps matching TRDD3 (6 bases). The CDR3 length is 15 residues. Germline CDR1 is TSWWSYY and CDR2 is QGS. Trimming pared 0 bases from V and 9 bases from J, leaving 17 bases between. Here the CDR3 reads CALGELSGGDRELIF. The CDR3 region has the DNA TGTGCTCTTGGGGAACTTTCCGGGGGAGATAGAGAACTCATCTTT.

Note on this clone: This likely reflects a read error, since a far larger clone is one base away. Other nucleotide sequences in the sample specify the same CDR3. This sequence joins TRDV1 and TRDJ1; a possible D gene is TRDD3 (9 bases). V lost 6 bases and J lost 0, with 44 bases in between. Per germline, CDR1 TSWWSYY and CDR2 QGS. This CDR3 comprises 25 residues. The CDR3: CALGLPSELPTLGWGIVSNTDKLIF. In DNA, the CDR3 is TGTGCTCTTGGCCTACCGTCTGAACTTCCTACTCTTGGTTGGGGGATAGTTTCGAACACCGATAAACTCATCTTT.

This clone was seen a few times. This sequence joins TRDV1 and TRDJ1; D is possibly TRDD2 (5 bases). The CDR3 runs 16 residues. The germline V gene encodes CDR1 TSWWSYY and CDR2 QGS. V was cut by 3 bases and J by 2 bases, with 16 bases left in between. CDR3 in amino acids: CALGDSGLFPTDKLIF. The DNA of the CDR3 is TGTGCTCTTGGGGACTCCGGCCTCTTCCCAACCGATAAACTCATCTTT.

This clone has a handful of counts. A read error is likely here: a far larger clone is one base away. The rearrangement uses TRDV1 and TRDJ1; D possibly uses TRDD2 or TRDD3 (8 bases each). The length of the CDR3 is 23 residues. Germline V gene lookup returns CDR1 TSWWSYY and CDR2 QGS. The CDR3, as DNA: TGTGCTCTTGGGCGTCGCCTTCCTAGTCCCCCACTTTCCAGGGGATACTACACCGATAAATTCATCTTT. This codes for CALGRRLPSPPLSRGYYTDKFIF.

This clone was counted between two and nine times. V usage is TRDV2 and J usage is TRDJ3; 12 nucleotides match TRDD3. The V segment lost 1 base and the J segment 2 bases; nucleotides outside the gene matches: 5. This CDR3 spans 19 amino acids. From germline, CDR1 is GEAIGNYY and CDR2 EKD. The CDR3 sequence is CACDTLGDTSAWDTRQMFF. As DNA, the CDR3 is TGTGCCTGTGACACGCTGGGGGATACGAGCGCCTGGGACACCCGACAGATGTTTTTC.

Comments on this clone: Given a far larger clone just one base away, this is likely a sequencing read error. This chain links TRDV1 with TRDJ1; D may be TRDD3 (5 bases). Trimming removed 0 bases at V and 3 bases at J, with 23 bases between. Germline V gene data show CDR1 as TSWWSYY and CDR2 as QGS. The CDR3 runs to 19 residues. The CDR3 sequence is CALGELELPGVPYADKLIF. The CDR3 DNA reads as TGTGCTCTTGGGGAACTAGAACTCCCGGGGGTCCCGTACGCCGATAAACTCATCTTT.